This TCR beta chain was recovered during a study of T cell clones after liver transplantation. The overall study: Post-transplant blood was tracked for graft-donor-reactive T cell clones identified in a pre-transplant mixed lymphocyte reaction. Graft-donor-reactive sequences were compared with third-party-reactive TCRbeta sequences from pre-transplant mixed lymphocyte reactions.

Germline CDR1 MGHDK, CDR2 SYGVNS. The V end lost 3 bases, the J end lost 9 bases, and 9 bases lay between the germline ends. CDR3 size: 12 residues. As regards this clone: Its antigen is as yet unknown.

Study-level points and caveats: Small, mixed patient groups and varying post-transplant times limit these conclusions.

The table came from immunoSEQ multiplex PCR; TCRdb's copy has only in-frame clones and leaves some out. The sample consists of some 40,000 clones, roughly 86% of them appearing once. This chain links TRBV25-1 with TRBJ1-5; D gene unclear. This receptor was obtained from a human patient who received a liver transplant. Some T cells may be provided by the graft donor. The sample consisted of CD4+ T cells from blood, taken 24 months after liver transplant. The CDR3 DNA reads TGTGCCAGCAGTGACGGAATCGGGCCCCAGCATTTT. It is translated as CASSDGIGPQHF.